This entry concerns a single TCR beta chain. Its antigen is unknown. Profiled with immunoSEQ multiplex PCR; TCRdb holds only in-frame clones, not every one. Of 7,000 to 9,500 clones listed, about 88% are singletons. This record belongs to a study of chemoradiotherapy in HPV16-positive cancers. V lost 0 bases and J lost 5, with 11 bases in between. The germline V gene has CDR1 LGHNA and CDR2 YNFKEQ. This CDR3 region has 15 residues. General observations from the study: Candidate HPV-specific clones and E7-related TCR motifs grew in tumor during treatment.

This clonotype originated in a human donor with HPV-associated anogenital cancer. This chain joins TRBV4-2 and TRBJ1-5, with D possibly TRBD1 on 6 matching bases. The input for sequencing was tumor tissue, taken from a patient who underwent chemoradiotherapy. As DNA, the CDR3 is TGTGCCAGCAGCCAAGATCTGGGGGGCCATCAGCCCCAGCATTTT. Encoded protein: CASSQDLGGHQPQHF.